This entry concerns a single TCR beta chain. The target antigen is unknown. Sampled blood was obtained at baseline, cycle 4 day 1, and cycle 7 day 1. The entry originates in a study of OX40 agonist ivuxolimab in advanced cancers. Background on the study: The patients got ivuxolimab, which is an agonistic anti-OX40 (CD134) antibody. A diagnosis of hepatocellular carcinoma, melanoma, renal cell or head and neck cancer was present in dose-escalation patients. General study findings and limits: Partial responders receiving 0.1-3.0 mg/kg showed among the lowest clonal expansion.

Profiled with immunoSEQ multiplex PCR; TCRdb holds only in-frame clones, not every one. Seen here are 70,000 to 95,000 clones, under 95% observed once, and the top ten hold roughly 0.64%. The starting material was CD4+ or CD8+ T cells sorted from blood, obtained in a trial of the OX40 agonist ivuxolimab. This receptor was obtained from an adult with an advanced solid tumor such as melanoma, head and neck, liver or kidney cancer.

The CDR3, as DNA: TGTGCGATCGGGGGCTCCTACAATGAGCAGTTCTTC. As protein: CAIGGSYNEQFF. The chain employs TRBV28 and TRBJ2-1; TRBD2 might be the D (6 bases). The germline V gene encodes CDR1 MDHEN and CDR2 SYDVKM. The CDR3 is made up of 12 amino acids.